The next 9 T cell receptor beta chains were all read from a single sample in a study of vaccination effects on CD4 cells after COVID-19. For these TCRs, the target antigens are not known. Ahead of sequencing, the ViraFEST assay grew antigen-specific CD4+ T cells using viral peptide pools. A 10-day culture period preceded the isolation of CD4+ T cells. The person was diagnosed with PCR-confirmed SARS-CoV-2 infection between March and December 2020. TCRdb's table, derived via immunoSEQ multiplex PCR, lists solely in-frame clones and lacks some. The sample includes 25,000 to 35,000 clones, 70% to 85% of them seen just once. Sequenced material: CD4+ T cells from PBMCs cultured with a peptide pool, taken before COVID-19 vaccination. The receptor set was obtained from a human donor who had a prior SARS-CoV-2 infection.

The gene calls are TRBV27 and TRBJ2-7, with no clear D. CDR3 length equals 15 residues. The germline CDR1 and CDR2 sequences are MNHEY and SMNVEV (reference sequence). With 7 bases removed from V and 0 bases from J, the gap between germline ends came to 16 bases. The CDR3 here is CASTPQLGNSYEQYF. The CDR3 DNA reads TGTGCCAGCACCCCCCAGTTGGGCAACTCCTACGAGCAGTACTTC.

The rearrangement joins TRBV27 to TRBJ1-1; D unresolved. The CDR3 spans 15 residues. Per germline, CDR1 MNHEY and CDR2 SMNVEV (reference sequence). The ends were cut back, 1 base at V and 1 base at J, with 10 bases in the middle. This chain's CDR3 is CASSLLAVKNTEAFF. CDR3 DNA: TGTGCCAGCAGTTTATTGGCAGTGAAGAACACTGAAGCTTTCTTT.

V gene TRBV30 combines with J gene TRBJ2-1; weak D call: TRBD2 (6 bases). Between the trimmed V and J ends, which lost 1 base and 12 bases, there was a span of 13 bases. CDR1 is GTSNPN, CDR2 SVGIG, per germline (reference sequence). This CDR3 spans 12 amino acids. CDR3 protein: CAWSEPRRAQFF. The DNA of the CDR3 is TGTGCCTGGAGTGAGCCTAGGAGGGCGCAGTTCTTC.

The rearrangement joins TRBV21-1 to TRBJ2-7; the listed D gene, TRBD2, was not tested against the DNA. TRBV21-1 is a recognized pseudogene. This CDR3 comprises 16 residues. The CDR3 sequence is CASSKAEGHEFYEQYF. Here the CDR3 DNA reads TGTGCCAGCAGCAAAGCCGAGGGCCACGAGTTCTACGAGCAGTACTTC.

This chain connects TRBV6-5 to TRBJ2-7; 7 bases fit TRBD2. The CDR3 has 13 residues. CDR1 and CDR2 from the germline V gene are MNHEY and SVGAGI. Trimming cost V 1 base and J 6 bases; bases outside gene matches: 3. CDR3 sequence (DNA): TGTGCCAGCAGTTACTGGGGGAGGGCCGAGCAGTACTTC. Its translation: CASSYWGRAEQYF.

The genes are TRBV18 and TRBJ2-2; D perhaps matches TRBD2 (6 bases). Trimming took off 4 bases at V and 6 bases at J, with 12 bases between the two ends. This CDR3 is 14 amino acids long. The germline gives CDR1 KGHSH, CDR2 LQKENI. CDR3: CASSRLVRAGELFF. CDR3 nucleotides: TGTGCCAGCTCACGACTAGTTCGGGCCGGGGAGCTGTTTTTT.

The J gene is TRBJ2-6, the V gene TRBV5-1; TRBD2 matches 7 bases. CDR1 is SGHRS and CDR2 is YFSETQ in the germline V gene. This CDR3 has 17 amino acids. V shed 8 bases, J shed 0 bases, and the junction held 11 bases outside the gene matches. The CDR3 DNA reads TGCGCCAGTACGACCGGGGGGAGCCTCTCTGGGGCCAACGTCCTGACTTTC. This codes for CASTTGGSLSGANVLTF.

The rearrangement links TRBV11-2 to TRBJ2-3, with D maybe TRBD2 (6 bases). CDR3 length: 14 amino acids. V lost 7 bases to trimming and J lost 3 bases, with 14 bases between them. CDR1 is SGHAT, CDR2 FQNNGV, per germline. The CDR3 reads CASKITRGTDTQYF. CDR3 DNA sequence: TGTGCCAGCAAAATCACGCGGGGTACAGATACGCAGTATTTT.

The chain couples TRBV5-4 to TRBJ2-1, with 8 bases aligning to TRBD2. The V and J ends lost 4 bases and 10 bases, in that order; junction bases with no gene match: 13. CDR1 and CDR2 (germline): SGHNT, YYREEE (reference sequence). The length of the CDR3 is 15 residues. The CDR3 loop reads CASSRRGLVAGEQFF. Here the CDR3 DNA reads TGTGCCAGCAGCCGGCGGGGACTAGTAGCTGGAGAGCAGTTCTTC.